This TCR beta chain was sequenced in a study of T cell repertoires in cytomegalovirus infection. Study background: CMV epitopes that were recently identified and HLA-C-restricted were used alongside well-studied HLA-B-restricted ones. Carrying CMV and the relevant HLA type showed in public TCR beta signatures.

TCRdb fed the reads into MiXCR, producing one record per CDR3 protein. The table lists 100,000 or so distinct CDR3 sequences, around 32% of them singletons, with around 68% in the top ten. V was clipped by 5 bases and J by 4 bases; unmatched bases: 4. The CDR3 consists of 14 residues. The germline CDR1 and CDR2 sequences are SNHLY and FYNNEI. Study conclusions and caveats: The cumulative frequency of public TCR beta families identified carriers of CMV plus the relevant HLA. Within the response measured ex vivo, HLA-C-restricted CMV-specific TCR beta clonotypes were dominant.

Remarks on this clonotype: Antigen: not known.

This TCR came from a human donor in good health (CMV status not recorded). Some clones in this sample may be carry-over from other donors' samples. This sample comprised CD8+ T cells from cultured PBMCs, obtained from culture after CMV antigen stimulation. This chain connects TRBV2 to TRBJ1-3, with 8 bases fitting TRBD1. The CDR3 loop reads CASSPRTGGNTIYF. CDR3 DNA sequence: TGTGCCAGCAGTCCTCGGACAGGGGGAAACACCATATATTTT.